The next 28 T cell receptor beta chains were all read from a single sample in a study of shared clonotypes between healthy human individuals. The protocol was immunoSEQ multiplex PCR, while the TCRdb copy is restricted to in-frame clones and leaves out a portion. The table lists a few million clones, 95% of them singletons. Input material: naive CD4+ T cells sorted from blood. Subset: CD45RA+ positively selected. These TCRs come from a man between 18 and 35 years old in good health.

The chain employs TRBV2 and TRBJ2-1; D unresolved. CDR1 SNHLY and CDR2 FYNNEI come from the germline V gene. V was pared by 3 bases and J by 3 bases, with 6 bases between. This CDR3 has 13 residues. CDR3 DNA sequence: TGTGCCAGCAGTGAGGAGTACTACAATGAGCAGTTCTTC. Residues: CASSEEYYNEQFF.

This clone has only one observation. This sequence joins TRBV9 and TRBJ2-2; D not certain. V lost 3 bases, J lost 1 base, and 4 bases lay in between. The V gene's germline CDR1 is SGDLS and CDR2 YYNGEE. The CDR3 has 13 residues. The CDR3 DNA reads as TGTGCCAGCAGCGCGATGAACACCGGGGAGCTGTTTTTT. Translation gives CASSAMNTGELFF.

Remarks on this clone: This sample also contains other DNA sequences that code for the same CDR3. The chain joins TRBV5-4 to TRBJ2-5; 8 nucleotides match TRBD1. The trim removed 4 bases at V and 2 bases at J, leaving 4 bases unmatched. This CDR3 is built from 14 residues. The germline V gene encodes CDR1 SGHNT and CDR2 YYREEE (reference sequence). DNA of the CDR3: TGTGCCAGCAGCATTGGACAGGGACAAGAGACCCAGTACTTC. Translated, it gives CASSIGQGQETQYF.

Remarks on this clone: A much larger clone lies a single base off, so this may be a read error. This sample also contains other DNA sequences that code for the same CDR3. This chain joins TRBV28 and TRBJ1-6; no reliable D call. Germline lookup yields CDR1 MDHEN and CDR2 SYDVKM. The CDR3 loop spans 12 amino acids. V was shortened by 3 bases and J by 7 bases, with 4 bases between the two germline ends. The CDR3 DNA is TGTGCCAGCAGTTTGGGGAATTCACCCCTCCACTTT. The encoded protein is CASSLGNSPLHF.

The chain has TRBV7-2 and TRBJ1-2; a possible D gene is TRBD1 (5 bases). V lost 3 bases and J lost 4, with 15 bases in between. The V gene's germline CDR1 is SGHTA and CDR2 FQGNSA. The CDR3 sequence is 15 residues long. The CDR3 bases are TGTGCCAGCAGCTTCCCTGCCCCGGGGACCTATGGCTACACCTTC. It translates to CASSFPAPGTYGYTF.

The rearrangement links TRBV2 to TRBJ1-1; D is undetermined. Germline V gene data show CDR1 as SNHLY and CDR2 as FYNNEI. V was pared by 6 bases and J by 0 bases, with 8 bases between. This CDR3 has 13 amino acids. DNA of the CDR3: TGTGCCAGCAGCTTGCGGCTGAACACTGAAGCTTTCTTT. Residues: CASSLRLNTEAFF.

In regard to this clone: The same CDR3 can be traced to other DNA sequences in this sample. CDR3 DNA sequence: TGTGCCAGCAGCGTATTCTCTGGGGCCAACGTCCTGACTTTC. Protein: CASSVFSGANVLTF. The V gene is TRBV9, the J gene TRBJ2-6; no clear D gene. Germline values: CDR1 SGDLS, CDR2 YYNGEE. The CDR3 contains 14 residues. Trimming took off 1 base at V and 0 bases at J, with 2 bases between the two ends.

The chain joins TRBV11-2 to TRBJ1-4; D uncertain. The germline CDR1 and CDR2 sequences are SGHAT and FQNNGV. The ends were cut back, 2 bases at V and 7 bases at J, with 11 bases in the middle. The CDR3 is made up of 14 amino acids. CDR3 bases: TGTGCCAGCAGCTTAAAACAGTTCGGTGAAAAACTGTTTTTT. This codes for CASSLKQFGEKLFF.

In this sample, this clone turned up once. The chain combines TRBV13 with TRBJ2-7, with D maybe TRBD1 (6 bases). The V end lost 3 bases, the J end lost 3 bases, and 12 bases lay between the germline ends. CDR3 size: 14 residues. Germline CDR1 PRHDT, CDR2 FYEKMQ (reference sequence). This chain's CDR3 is CASSFGTPNYEQYF. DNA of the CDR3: TGTGCCAGCAGCTTCGGGACACCCAACTACGAGCAGTACTTC.

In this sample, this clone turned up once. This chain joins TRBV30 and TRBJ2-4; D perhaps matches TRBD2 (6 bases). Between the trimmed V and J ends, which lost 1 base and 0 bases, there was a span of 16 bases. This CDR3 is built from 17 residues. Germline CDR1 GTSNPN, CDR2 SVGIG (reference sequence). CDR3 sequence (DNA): TGTGCCTGGAGTGCCCTGGGGGGACTCGGAGCCAAAAACATTCAGTACTTC. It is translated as CAWSALGGLGAKNIQYF.

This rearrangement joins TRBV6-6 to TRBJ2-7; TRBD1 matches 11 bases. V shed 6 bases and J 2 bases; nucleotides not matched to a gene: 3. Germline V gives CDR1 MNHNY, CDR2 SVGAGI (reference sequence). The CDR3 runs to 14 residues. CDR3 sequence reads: CASRGQGVAYEQYF. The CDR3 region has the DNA TGTGCCAGCAGGGGACAGGGGGTGGCCTACGAGCAGTACTTC.

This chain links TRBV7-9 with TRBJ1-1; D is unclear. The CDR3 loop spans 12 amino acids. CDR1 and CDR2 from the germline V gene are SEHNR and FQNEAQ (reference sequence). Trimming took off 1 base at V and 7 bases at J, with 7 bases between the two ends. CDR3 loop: CASSLGSGEAFF. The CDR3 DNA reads TGTGCCAGCAGCTTAGGGTCGGGTGAAGCTTTCTTT.

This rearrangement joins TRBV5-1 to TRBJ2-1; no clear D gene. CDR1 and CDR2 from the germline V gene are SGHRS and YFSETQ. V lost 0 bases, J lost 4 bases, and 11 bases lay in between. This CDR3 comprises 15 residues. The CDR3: CASSLGQRPYNEQFF. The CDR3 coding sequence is TGCGCCAGCAGCTTGGGACAACGACCGTACAATGAGCAGTTCTTC. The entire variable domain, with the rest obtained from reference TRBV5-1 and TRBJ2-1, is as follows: KAGVTQTPRYLIKTRGQQVTLSCSPISGHRSVSWYQQTPGQGLQFLFEYFSETQRNKGNFPGRFSGRQFSNSRSEMNVSTLELGDSALYLCASSLGQRPYNEQFFGPGTRLTVL.

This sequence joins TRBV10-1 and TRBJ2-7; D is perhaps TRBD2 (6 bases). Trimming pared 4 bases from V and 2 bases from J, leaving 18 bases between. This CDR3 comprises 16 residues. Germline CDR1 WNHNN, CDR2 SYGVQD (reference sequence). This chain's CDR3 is CASSGVPGLNTYEQYF. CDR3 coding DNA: TGCGCCAGCAGTGGGGTACCGGGACTGAACACCTACGAGCAGTACTTC.

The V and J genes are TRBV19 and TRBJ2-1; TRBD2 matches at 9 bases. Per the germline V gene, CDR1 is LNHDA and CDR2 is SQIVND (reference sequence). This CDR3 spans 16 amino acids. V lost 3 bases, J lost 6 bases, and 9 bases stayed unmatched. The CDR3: CASSIRNSGSGNEQFF. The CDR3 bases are TGTGCCAGTAGTATCAGGAATAGCGGGAGCGGCAATGAGCAGTTCTTC.

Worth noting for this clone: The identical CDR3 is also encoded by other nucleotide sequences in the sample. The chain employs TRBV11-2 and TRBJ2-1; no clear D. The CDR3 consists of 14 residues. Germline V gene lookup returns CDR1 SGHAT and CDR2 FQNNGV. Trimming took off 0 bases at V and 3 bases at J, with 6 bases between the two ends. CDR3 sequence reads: CASSLDPLYNEQFF. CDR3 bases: TGTGCCAGCAGCTTAGACCCCCTCTACAATGAGCAGTTCTTC.

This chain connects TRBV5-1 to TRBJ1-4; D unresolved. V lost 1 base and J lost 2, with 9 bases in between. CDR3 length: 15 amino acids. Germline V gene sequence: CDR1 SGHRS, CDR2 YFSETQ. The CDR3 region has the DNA TGCGCCAGCAGCTTGATAGGGTACACTAATGAAAAACTGTTTTTT. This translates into CASSLIGYTNEKLFF. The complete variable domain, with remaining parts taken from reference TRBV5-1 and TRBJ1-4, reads KAGVTQTPRYLIKTRGQQVTLSCSPISGHRSVSWYQQTPGQGLQFLFEYFSETQRNKGNFPGRFSGRQFSNSRSEMNVSTLELGDSALYLCASSLIGYTNEKLFFGSGTQLSVL.

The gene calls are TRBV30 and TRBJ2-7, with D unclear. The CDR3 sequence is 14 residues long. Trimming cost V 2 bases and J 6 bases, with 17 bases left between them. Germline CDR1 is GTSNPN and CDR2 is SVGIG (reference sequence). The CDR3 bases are TGTGCCTGGAGTATCTTCAGCACAACTTCCGAGCAGTACTTC. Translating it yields CAWSIFSTTSEQYF.

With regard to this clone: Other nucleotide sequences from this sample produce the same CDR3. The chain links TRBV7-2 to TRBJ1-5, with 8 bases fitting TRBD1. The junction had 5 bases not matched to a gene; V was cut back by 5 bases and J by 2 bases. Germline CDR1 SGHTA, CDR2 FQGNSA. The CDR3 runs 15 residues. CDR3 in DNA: TGTGCCAGCAGCCCCGGACAGGGTGGCAATCAGCCCCAGCATTTT. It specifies CASSPGQGGNQPQHF.

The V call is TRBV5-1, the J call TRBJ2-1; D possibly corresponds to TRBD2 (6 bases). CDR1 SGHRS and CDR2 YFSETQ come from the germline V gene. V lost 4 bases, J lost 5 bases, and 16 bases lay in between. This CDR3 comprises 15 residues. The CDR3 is CASSPGGWTNNEQFF. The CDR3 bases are TGCGCCAGCAGCCCCGGGGGTTGGACCAACAATGAGCAGTTCTTC.

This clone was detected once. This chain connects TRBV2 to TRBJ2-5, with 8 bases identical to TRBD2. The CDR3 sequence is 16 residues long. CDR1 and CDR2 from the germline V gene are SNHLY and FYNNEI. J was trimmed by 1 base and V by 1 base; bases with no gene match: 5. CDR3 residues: CASSEDGRATQETQYF. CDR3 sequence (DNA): TGTGCCAGCAGTGAAGACGGGAGGGCCACCCAAGAGACCCAGTACTTC. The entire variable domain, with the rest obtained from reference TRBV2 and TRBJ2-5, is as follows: EPEVTQTPSHQVTQMGQEVILRCVPISNHLYFYWYRQILGQKVEFLVSFYNNEISEKSEIFDDQFSVERPDGSNFTLKIRSTKLEDSAMYFCASSEDGRATQETQYFGPGTRLLVL.

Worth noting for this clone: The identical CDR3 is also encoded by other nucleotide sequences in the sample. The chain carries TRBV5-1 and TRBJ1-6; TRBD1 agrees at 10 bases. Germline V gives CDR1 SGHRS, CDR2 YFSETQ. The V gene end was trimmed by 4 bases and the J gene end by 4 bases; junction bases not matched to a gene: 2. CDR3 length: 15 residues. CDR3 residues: CASSRDRGYNSPLHF. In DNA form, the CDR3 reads TGCGCCAGCAGCAGGGACAGGGGTTATAATTCACCCCTCCACTTT.

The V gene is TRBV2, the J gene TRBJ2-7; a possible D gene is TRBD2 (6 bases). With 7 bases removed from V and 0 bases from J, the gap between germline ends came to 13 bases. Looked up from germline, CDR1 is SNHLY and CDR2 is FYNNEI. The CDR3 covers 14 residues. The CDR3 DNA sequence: TGTGCCAGCAAGGCGGGGTTTCTCTCCTACGAGCAGTACTTC. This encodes CASKAGFLSYEQYF.

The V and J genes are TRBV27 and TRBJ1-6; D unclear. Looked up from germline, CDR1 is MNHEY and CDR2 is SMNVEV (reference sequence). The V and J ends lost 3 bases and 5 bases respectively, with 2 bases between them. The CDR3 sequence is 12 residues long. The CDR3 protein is CASSFDNSPLHF. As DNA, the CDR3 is TGTGCCAGCAGTTTTGATAATTCACCCCTCCACTTT.

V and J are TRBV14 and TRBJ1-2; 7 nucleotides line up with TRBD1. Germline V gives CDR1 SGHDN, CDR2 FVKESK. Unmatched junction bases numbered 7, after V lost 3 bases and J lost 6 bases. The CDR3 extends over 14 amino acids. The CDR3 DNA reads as TGTGCCAGCAGCCACCCCGGGACAGTCAATGGCTACACCTTC. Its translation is CASSHPGTVNGYTF.

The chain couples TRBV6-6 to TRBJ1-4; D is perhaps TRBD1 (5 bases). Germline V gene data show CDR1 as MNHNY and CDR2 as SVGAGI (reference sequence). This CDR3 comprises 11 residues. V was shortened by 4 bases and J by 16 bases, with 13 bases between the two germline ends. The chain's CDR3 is CASSFQQVTFF. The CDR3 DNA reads TGTGCCAGCAGTTTTCAACAGGTGACGTTTTTT.

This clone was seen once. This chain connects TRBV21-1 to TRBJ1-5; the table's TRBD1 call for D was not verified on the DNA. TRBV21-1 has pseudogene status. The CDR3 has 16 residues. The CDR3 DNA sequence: TGTGCCAGCAGCAACGGGACAGCTTATAGCAATCAGCCCCAGCATTTT. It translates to CASSNGTAYSNQPQHF.

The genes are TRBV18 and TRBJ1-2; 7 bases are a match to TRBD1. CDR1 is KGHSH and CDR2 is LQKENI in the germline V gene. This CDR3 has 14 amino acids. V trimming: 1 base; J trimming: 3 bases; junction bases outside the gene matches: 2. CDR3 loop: CASSPRTGDYGYTF. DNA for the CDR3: TGTGCCAGCTCACCACGTACAGGGGACTATGGCTACACCTTC.